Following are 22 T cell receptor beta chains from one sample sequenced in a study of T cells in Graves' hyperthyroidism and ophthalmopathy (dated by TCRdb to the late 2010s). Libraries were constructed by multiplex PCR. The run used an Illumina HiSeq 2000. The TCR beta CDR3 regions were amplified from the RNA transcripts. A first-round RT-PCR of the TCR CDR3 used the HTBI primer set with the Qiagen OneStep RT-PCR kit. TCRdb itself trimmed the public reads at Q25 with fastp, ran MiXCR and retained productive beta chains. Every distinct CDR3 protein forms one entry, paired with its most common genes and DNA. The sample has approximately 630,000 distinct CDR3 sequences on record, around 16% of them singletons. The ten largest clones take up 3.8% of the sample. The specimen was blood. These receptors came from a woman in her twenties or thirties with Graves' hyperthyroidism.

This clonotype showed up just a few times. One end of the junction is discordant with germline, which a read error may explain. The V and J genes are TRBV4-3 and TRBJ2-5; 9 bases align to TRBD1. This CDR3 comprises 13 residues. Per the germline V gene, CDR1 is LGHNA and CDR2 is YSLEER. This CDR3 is CASSPDRGEAPDF. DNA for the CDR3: TGCGCCAGCAGCCCGGACAGGGGTGAAGCCCCCGACTTC.

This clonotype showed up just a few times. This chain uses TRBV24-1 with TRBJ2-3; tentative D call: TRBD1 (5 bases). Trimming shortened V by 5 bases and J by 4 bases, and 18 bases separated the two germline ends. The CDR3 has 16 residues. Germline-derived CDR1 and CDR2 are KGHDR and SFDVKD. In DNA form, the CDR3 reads TGTGCCACCAGTGTCTCCGACAGTCCCAGCCCAGATACGCAGTATTTT. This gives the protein CATSVSDSPSPDTQYF.

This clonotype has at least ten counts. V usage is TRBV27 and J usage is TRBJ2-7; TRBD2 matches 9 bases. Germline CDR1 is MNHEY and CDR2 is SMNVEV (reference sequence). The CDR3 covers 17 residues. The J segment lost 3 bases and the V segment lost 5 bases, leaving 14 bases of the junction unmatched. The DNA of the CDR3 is TGTGCCAGCAGTCCCGGGACGGGAGCGGGAGGAGACTACGAGCAGTACTTC. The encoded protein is CASSPGTGAGGDYEQYF.

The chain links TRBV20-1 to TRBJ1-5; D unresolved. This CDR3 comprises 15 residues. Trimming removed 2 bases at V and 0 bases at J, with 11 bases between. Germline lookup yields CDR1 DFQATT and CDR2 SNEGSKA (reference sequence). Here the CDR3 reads CSARSGSYSNQPQHF. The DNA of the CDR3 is TGCAGTGCTAGATCCGGATCCTATAGCAATCAGCCCCAGCATTTT.

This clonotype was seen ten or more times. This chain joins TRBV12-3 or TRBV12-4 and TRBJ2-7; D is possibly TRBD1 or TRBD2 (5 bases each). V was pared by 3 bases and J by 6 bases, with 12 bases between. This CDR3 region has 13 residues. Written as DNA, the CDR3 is TGTGCCAGCAGTTTTGGGGGTCTCTTCGAGCAGTACTTC. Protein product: CASSFGGLFEQYF.

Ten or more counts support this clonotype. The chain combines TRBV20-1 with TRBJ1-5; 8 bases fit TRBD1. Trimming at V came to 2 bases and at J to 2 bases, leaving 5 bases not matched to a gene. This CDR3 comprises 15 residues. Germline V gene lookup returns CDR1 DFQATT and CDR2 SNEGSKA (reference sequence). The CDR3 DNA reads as TGCAGTGCTAGAAGGTTGGGACAGGGCAATCAGCCCCAGCATTTT. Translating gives CSARRLGQGNQPQHF.

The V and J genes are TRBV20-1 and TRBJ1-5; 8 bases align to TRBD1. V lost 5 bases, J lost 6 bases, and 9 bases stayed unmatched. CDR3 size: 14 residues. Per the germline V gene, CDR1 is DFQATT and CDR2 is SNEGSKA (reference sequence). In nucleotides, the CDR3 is TGCAGTGCTCCGGGACAGGTTGGTAGTCAGCCCCAGCATTTT. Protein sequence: CSAPGQVGSQPQHF.

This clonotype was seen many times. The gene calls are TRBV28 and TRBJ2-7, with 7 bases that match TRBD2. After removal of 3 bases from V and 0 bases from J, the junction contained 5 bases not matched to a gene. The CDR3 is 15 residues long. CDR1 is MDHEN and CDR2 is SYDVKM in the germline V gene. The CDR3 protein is CASSLRGSSSYEQYF. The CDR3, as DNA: TGTGCCAGCAGTTTGCGGGGGTCGAGCTCCTACGAGCAGTACTTC.

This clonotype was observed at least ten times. The CDR3, as DNA: TGCAGTGCCCTCTCAACAGATACGCAGTATTTT. This translates into CSALSTDTQYF. The chain uses TRBV20-1 and TRBJ2-3; D gene ambiguous. This CDR3 is built from 11 residues. The V and J ends lost 6 bases and 3 bases respectively, with 7 bases between them. Germline V gene lookup returns CDR1 DFQATT and CDR2 SNEGSKA (reference sequence).

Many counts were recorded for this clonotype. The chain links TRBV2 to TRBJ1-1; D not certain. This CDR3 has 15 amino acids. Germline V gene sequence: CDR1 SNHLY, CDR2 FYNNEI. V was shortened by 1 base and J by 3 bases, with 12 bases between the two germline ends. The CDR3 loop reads CASSEGVGRDTEAFF. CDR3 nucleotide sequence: TGTGCCAGCAGTGAAGGTGTAGGACGGGACACTGAAGCTTTCTTT.

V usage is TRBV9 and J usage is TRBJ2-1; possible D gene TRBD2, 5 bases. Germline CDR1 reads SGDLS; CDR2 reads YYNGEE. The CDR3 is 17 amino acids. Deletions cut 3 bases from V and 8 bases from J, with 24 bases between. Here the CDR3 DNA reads TGTGCCAGCAGCGCACCCACGAGCGGTGCGTTACAATATGAGCAGTTCTTC. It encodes CASSAPTSGALQYEQFF. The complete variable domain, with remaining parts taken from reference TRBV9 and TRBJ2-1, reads DSGVTQTPKHLITATGQRVTLRCSPRSGDLSVYWYQQSLDQGLQFLIQYYNGEERAKGNILERFSAQQFPDLHSELNLSSLELGDSALYFCASSAPTSGALQYEQFFGPGTRLTVL.

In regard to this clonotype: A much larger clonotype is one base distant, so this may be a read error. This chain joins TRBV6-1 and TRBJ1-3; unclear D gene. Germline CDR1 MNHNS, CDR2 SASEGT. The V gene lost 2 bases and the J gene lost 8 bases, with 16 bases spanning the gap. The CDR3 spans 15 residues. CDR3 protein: CASSESPGLPHTIYF. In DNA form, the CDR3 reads TGTGCCAGCAGTGAATCGCCCGGCCTCCCGCACACCATATATTTT.

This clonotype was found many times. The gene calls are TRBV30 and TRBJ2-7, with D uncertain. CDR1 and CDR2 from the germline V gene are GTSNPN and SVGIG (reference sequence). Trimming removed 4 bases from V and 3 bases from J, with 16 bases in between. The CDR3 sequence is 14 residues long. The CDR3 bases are TGTGCCTGGAAACAGAGTCGATCAAACTACGAGCAGTACTTC. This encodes CAWKQSRSNYEQYF. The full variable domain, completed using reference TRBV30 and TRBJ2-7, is SQTIHQWPATLVQPVGSPLSLECTVEGTSNPNLYWYRQAAGRGLQLLFYSVGIGQISSEVPQNLSASRPQDRQFILSSKKLLLSDSGFYLCAWKQSRSNYEQYFGPGTRLTVT.

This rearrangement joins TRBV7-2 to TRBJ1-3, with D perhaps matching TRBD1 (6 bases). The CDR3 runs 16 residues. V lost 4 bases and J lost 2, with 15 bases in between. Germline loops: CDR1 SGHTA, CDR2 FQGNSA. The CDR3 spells CASSYGGTKTGNTIYF. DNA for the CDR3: TGTGCCAGCAGCTACGGGGGGACAAAGACTGGAAACACCATATATTTT.

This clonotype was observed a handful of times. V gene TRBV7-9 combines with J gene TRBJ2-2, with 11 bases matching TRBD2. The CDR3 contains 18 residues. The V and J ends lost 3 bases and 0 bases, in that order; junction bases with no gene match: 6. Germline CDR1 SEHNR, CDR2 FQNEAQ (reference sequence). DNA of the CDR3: TGTGCCAGCAGCTTCAAACCGGGACTAGCGGCGAACACCGGGGAGCTGTTTTTT. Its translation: CASSFKPGLAANTGELFF. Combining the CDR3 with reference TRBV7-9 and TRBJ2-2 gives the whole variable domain DTGVSQNPRHKITKRGQNVTFRCDPISEHNRLYWYRQTLGQGPEFLTYFQNEAQLEKSRLLSDRFSAERPKGSFSTLEIQRTEQGDSAMYLCASSFKPGLAANTGELFFGEGSRLTVL.

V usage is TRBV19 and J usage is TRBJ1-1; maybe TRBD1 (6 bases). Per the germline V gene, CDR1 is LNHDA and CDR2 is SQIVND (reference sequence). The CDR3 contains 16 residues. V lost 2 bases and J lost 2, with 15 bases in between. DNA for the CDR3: TGTGCCAGTAGTATATGGGGGGGCGGATCAAACACTGAAGCTTTCTTT. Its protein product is CASSIWGGGSNTEAFF.

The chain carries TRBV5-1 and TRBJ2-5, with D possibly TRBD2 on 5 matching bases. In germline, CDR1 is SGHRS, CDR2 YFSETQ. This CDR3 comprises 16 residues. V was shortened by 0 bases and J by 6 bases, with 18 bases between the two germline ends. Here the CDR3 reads CASSLVSRGPFQTQYF. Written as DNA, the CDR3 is TGCGCCAGCAGCTTGGTCTCCCGAGGGCCCTTTCAGACCCAGTACTTC.

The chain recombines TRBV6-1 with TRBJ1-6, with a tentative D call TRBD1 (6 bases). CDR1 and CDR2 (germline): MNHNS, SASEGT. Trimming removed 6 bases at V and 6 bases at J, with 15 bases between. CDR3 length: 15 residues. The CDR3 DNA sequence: TGTGCCAGCAGAATGGACAGCGGACTTAATTCACCCCTCCACTTT. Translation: CASRMDSGLNSPLHF.

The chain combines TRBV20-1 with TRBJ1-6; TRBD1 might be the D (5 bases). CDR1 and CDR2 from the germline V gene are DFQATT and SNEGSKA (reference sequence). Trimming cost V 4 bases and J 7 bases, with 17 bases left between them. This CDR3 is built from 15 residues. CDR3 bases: TGCAGTGCTATGTACGACAGCAGAATCAATTCACCCCTCCACTTT. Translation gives CSAMYDSRINSPLHF.

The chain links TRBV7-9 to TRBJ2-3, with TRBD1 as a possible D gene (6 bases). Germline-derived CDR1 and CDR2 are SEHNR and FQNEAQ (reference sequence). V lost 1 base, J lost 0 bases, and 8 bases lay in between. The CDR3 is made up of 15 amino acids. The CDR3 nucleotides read TGTGCCAGCAGCTTAGACAGGGTTAGCACAGATACGCAGTATTTT. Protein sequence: CASSLDRVSTDTQYF.

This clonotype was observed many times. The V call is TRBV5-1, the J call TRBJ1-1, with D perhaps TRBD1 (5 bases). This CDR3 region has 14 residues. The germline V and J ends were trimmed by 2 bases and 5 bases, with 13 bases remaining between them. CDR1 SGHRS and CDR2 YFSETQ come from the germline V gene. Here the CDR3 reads CASSFGGADTEAFF. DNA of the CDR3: TGCGCCAGCAGCTTTGGAGGGGCTGATACTGAAGCTTTCTTT. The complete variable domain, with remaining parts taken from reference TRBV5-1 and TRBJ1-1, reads KAGVTQTPRYLIKTRGQQVTLSCSPISGHRSVSWYQQTPGQGLQFLFEYFSETQRNKGNFPGRFSGRQFSNSRSEMNVSTLELGDSALYLCASSFGGADTEAFFGQGTRLTVV.

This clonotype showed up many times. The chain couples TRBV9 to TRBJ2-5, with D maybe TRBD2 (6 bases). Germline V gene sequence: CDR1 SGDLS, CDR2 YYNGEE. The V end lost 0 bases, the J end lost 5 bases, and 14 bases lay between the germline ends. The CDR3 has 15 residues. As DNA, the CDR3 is TGTGCCAGCAGCGTAGGGGACTCACCCTTGGAGACCCAGTACTTC. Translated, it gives CASSVGDSPLETQYF.